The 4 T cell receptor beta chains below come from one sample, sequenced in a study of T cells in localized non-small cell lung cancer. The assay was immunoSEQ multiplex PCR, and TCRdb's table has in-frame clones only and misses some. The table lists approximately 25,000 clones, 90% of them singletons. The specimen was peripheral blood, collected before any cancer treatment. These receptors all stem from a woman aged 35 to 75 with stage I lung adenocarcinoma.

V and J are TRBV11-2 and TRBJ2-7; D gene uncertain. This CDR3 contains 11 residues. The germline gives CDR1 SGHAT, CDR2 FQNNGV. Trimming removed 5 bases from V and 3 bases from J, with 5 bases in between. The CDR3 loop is CASSLNYEQYF. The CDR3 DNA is TGTGCCAGCAGCCTGAACTACGAGCAGTACTTC.

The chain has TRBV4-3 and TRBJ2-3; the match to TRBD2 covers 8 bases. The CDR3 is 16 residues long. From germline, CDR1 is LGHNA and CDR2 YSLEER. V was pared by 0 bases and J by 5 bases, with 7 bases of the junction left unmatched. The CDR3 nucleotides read TGCGCCAGCAGCCAAGAGGTCGGGAGGGCCGGAGATACGCAGTATTTT. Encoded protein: CASSQEVGRAGDTQYF.

The chain's CDR3 is CASSSVTVSYEQYF. The CDR3 nucleotides are TGTGCCAGCAGCTCGGTGACAGTCTCTTACGAGCAGTACTTC. The V gene is TRBV5-5, the J gene TRBJ2-7, with D perhaps TRBD1 (5 bases). The CDR3 is 14 residues long. Germline V gene lookup returns CDR1 SGHKS and CDR2 YYEKEE (reference sequence). Trimming shortened V by 3 bases and J by 4 bases, and 14 bases separated the two germline ends.

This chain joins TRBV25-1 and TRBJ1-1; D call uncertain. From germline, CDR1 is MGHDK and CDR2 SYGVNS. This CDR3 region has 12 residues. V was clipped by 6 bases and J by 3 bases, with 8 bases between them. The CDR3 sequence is CASSVGYTEAFF. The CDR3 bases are TGTGCCAGCAGCGTGGGGTACACTGAAGCTTTCTTT.